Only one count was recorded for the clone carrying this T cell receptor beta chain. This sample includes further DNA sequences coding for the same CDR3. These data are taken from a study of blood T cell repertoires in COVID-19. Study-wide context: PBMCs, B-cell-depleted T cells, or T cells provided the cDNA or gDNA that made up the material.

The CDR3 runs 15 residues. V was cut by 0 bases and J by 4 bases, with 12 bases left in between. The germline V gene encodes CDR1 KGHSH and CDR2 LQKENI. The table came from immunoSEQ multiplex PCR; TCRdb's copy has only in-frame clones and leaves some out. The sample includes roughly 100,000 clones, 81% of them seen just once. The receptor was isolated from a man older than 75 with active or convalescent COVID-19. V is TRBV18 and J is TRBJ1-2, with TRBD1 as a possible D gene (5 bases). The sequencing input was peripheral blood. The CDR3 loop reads CASSPPQGSGYGYTF. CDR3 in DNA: TGTGCCAGCTCACCACCCCAGGGTAGCGGCTATGGCTACACCTTC.